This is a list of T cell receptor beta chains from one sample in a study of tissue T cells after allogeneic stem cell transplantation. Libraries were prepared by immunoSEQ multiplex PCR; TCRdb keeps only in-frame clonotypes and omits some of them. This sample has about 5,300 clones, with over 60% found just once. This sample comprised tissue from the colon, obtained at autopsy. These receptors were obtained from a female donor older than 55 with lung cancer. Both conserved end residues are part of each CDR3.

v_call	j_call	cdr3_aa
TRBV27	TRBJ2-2	CASSLFSDGTGELFF
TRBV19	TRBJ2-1	CAGTPSGQFF
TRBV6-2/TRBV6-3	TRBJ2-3	CASSYLIAAGTQYF
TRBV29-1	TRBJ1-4	CSVRPSGNEKLFF
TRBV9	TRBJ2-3	CASSSDRRVTDTQYF
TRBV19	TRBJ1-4	CASSIGTTSTVYEKLFF
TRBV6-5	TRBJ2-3	CASSSRGQGTDTQYF
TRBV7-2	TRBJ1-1	CASRFSGRDSAFF
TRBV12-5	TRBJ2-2	CASGLAGRSGELFF
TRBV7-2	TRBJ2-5	CASSLVIGTQYF
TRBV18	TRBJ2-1	CASSPGTSIGDEQFF
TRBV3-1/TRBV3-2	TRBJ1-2	CASSPRGHNYGYTF
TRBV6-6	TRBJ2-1	CASSRTGQYNEQFF
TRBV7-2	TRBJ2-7	CASSFTGTSSYEQYF
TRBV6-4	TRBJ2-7	CATPGTDALGQYF
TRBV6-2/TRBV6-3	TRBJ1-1	CASSAGREGTEAFF
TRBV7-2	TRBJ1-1	CASSYTTGATEAFF
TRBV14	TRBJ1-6	CASSQTQGLNSPLHF
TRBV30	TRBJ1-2	CAWSIKNRGGYTF
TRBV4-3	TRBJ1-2	CASSQDPRGDVHGYTF
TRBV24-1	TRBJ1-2	CAVGGRETSTNYGYTF
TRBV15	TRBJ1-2	CATSRSRGQDYGYTF
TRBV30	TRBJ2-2	CAWMRGDTGELFF
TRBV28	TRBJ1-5	CATPGRKGNNQPQHF
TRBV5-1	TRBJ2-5	CASSFGNSGQETQYF
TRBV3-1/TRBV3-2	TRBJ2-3	CASSQATNTDTQYF
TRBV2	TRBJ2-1	CASSDGYEQFF
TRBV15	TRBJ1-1	CATSTDYRAEAFF
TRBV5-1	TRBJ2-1	CASSLAGGGTYNEQFF
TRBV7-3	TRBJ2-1	CASSLWAGGSYNEQFF
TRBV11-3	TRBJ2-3	CASTKSADTQYF
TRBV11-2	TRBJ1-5	CASSLASGQPQHF
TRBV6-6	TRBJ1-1	CASSRAPGTEAFF
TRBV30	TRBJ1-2	CAWSVHRAGGYTF
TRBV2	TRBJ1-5	CASGSQGLNQPQHF
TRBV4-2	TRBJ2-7	CASSQATSGGNYGQYF